These 17 T cell receptor beta chains came from one sample sequenced in a study of blood T cell repertoires in COVID-19. Repertoires were generated with immunoSEQ multiplex PCR, while TCRdb's copy carries only in-frame clones and drops some. This table holds some 500,000 clones, approximately 88% found once. Sequenced: PBMCs or T cells enriched from blood (not recorded which). Receptors were obtained from a woman between 40 and 55 years old who had recovered from COVID-19.

This clone occurred once. The chain couples TRBV4-2 to TRBJ2-1; 9 bases align to TRBD2. Germline trimming cut 0 bases from V and 2 bases from J; bases unmatched to any gene: 2. Germline V CDR1 and CDR2: LGHNA, YNFKEQ. This CDR3 region has 16 residues. The CDR3 loop is CASSQEPSGAYNEQFF. In nucleotides, the CDR3 is TGTGCCAGCAGCCAAGAACCTAGCGGGGCCTACAATGAGCAGTTCTTC.

This chain joins TRBV9 and TRBJ1-6; TRBD1 aligns across 9 bases. Germline V CDR1 and CDR2: SGDLS, YYNGEE. The CDR3 contains 16 residues. The V gene end was trimmed by 4 bases and the J gene end by 7 bases; junction bases not matched to a gene: 9. The DNA for the CDR3 is TGTGCCAGCAGCTCAGCTACAGGGGGCGCGAATTCACCCCTCCACTTT. As protein: CASSSATGGANSPLHF.

This chain uses TRBV29-1 with TRBJ2-7; TRBD1 aligns across 10 bases. V lost 4 bases and J lost 7; bases outside the gene matches: 13. The CDR3 runs to 15 residues. From germline, CDR1 is SQVTM and CDR2 ANQGSEA. The CDR3: CSVVDSGTGVLEQYF. CDR3 in DNA: TGCAGCGTTGTTGATTCCGGGACAGGGGTGCTTGAGCAGTACTTC.

V is TRBV7-9 and J is TRBJ2-2, with D unclear. The CDR3 contains 15 residues. Germline assignment: CDR1 SEHNR and CDR2 FQNEAQ (reference sequence). The V and J ends lost 4 bases and 7 bases respectively, with 16 bases between them. Here the CDR3 reads CASSSAVRSDGELFF. The CDR3, as DNA: TGTGCCAGCAGCTCGGCCGTCCGGAGCGACGGGGAGCTGTTTTTT. The variable domain in full, completed from reference TRBV7-9 and TRBJ2-2, reads DTGVSQNPRHKITKRGQNVTFRCDPISEHNRLYWYRQTLGQGPEFLTYFQNEAQLEKSRLLSDRFSAERPKGSFSTLEIQRTEQGDSAMYLCASSSAVRSDGELFFGEGSRLTVL.

The CDR3, as DNA: TGTGCCAGCAGCCCCTTAGCGGGAGACAATGAGCAGTTCTTC. Its translation: CASSPLAGDNEQFF. This chain links TRBV3-1 (or the pseudogene TRBV3-2) with TRBJ2-1; TRBD2 matches 9 bases. The CDR3 consists of 14 residues. Trimming at V came to 4 bases and at J to 5 bases, leaving 3 bases not matched to a gene. Germline lookup yields CDR1 LGHDT and CDR2 YNNKEL (reference sequence).

The chain joins TRBV24-1 to TRBJ2-1; TRBD2 might be the D (5 bases). V lost 3 bases and J 7 bases, leaving 12 bases between the germline ends. This CDR3 spans 14 amino acids. The germline CDR1 and CDR2 sequences are KGHDR and SFDVKD. The DNA for the CDR3 is TGTGCCACCAGTGATCCGGGGTCCGTAAATGAGCAGTTCTTC. Translating it yields CATSDPGSVNEQFF.

This chain links TRBV3-1 (or the pseudogene TRBV3-2) with TRBJ1-2, with TRBD1 as a possible D gene (5 bases). Germline CDR1 LGHDT, CDR2 YNNKEL (reference sequence). The CDR3 spans 15 residues. V was pared by 0 bases and J by 0 bases, with 8 bases between. The CDR3 region is CASSQDATANYGYTF. Written as DNA, the CDR3 is TGTGCCAGCAGCCAAGATGCGACAGCTAACTATGGCTACACCTTC.

The chain recombines TRBV14 with TRBJ1-1, with 8 positions matching TRBD1. This CDR3 has 16 residues. The trim removed 3 bases at V and 0 bases at J, leaving 6 bases unmatched. Germline-derived CDR1 and CDR2 are SGHDN and FVKESK. The CDR3, as DNA: TGTGCCAGCAGCCACCCGGACAGGGTCATGAACACTGAAGCTTTCTTT. This gives the protein CASSHPDRVMNTEAFF.

This chain uses TRBV11-3 with TRBJ1-1; D gene ambiguous. The CDR3 covers 14 residues. V was clipped by 2 bases and J by 4 bases, with 11 bases between them. Germline CDR1 SGHNT, CDR2 YENEEA. CDR3 loop: CASSLFRAGTEAFF. The CDR3 coding sequence is TGTGCCAGCAGCTTATTTCGAGCCGGCACTGAAGCTTTCTTT.

This chain connects TRBV5-4 to TRBJ1-2, with 9 nucleotides matching TRBD1. Losses at the gene ends were 4 bases for V and 3 bases for J; bases not matched to a gene: 7. This CDR3 has 15 residues. Germline loops: CDR1 SGHNT, CDR2 YYREEE (reference sequence). CDR3 bases: TGTGCCAGCAGCGCCGGGACAGGGTTGGACTATGGCTACACCTTC. Amino acids: CASSAGTGLDYGYTF.

V gene TRBV23-1 combines with J gene TRBJ1-2; possibly TRBD1 for D (6 bases). TRBV23-1 is an open reading frame whose function is uncertain. The CDR3 contains 12 residues. V lost 1 base to trimming and J lost 14 bases, with 14 bases between them. The CDR3 nucleotides read TGCGCCAGCAGTCAATTCAGGGGCCCTGGAACCTTC. Translation gives CASSQFRGPGTF.

The chain recombines TRBV7-2 with TRBJ2-5, with 15 bases matching TRBD2. Trimming took 4 bases from V and 2 from J; bases not matched to a gene: 2. The CDR3 contains 16 residues. Looked up from germline, CDR1 is SGHTA and CDR2 is FQGNSA. The chain's CDR3 is CASSSGLAGGQETQYF. CDR3 nucleotides: TGTGCCAGCAGCTCAGGACTAGCGGGAGGGCAAGAGACCCAGTACTTC.

Turning to this clone: The sample has other DNA sequences that encode this CDR3 too. The chain has TRBV7-8 and TRBJ1-1, with 8 positions matching TRBD1. V was clipped by 2 bases and J by 10 bases; unmatched bases: 12. The germline CDR1 and CDR2 sequences are SGHVS and FQNEAQ. The length of the CDR3 is 15 residues. Here the CDR3 reads CASSLKTRDRGTAFF. In nucleotides, the CDR3 is TGTGCCAGCAGCTTAAAGACCCGAGACAGGGGTACAGCTTTCTTT.

The rearrangement uses TRBV6-1 and TRBJ1-1, with no clear D. The CDR3 spans 12 residues. With 2 bases removed from V and 9 bases from J, the gap between germline ends came to 10 bases. In germline, CDR1 is MNHNS, CDR2 SASEGT. CDR3 residues: CASSETQSQAFF. CDR3 DNA: TGTGCCAGCAGTGAAACCCAGTCCCAAGCTTTCTTT.

J is TRBJ2-1 and V is TRBV15; 8 bases match TRBD1. The CDR3 has 15 residues. Germline trimming cut 9 bases from V and 4 bases from J; bases unmatched to any gene: 11. From germline, CDR1 is LNHNV and CDR2 YYDKDF (reference sequence). The CDR3, as DNA: TGTGCCACTGCATGGCAGGGGGCGGTGTACAATGAGCAGTTCTTC. Translating gives CATAWQGAVYNEQFF.

The V gene is TRBV7-2, the J gene TRBJ2-3, with TRBD2 identical over 7 bases. The germline V gene encodes CDR1 SGHTA and CDR2 FQGNSA. The length of the CDR3 is 18 residues. Trimming at V came to 5 bases and at J to 2 bases, leaving 16 bases not matched to a gene. CDR3 residues: CASSDPGTGGGYTDTQYF. CDR3 sequence (DNA): TGTGCCAGCAGCGATCCAGGGACCGGCGGGGGTTACACAGATACGCAGTATTTT.

The chain recombines TRBV10-3 with TRBJ2-1; TRBD2 agrees at 8 bases. The germline gives CDR1 ENHRY, CDR2 SYGVKD. The CDR3 sequence is 16 residues long. V was pared by 0 bases and J by 4 bases, with 5 bases of the junction left unmatched. The CDR3: CAISESSGGPYNEQFF. The CDR3 DNA sequence: TGTGCCATCAGTGAGTCATCGGGAGGGCCGTACAATGAGCAGTTCTTC.